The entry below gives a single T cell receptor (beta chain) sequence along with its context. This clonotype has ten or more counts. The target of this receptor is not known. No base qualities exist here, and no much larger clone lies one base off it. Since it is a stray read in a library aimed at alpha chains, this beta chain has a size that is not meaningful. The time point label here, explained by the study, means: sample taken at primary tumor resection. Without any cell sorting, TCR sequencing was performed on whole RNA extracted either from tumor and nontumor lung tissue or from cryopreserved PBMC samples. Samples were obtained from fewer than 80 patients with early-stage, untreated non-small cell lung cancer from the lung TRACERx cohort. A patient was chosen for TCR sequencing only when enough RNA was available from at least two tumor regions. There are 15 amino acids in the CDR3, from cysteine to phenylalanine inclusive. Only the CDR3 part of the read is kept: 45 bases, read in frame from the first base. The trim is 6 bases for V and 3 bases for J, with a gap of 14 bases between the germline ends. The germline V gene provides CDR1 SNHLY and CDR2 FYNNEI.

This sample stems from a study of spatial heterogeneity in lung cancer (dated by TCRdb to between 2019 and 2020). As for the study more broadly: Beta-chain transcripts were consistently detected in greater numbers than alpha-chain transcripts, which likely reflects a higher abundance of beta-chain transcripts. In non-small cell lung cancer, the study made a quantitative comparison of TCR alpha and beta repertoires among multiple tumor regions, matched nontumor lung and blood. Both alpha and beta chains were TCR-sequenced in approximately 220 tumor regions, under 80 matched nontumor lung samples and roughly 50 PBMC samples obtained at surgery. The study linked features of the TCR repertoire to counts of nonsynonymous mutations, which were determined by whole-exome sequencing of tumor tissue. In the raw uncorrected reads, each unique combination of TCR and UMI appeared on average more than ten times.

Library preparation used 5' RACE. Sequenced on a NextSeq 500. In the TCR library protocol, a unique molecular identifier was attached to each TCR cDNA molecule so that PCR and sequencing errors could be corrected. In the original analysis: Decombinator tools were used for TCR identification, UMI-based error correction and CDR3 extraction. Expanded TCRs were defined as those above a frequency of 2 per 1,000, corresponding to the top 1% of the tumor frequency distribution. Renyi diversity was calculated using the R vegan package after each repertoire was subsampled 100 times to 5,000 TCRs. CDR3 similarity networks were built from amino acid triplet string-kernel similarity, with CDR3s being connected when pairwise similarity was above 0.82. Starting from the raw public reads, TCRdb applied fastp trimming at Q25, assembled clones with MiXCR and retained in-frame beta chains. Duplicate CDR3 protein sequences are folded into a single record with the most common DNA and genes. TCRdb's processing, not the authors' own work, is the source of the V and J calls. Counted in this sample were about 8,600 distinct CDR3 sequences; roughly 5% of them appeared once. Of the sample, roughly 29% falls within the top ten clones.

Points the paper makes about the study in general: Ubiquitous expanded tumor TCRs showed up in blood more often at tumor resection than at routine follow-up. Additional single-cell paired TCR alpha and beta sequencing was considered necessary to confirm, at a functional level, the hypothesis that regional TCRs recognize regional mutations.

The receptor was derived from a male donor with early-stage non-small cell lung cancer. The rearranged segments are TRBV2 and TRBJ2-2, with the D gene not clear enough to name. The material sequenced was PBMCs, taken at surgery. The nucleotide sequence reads TGTGCCAGCAGCGTGACCACGTCAGACACCGGGGAGCTGTTTTTT. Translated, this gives CASSVTTSDTGELFF. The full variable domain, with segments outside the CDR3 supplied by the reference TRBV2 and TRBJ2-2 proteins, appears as EPEVTQTPSHQVTQMGQEVILRCVPISNHLYFYWYRQILGQKVEFLVSFYNNEISEKSEIFDDQFSVERPDGSNFTLKIRSTKLEDSAMYFCASSVTTSDTGELFFGEGSRLTVL.